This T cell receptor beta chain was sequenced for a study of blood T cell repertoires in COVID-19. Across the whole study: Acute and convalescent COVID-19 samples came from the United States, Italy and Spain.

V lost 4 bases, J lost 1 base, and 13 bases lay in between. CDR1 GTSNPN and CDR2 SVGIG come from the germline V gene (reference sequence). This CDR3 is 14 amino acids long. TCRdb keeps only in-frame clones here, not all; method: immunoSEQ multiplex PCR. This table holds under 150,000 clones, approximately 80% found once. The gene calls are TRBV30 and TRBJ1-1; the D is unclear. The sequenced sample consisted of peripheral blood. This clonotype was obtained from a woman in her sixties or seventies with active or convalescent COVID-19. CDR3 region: CAWTEGRGNTEAFF. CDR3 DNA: TGTGCCTGGACGGAGGGAAGAGGGAACACTGAAGCTTTCTTT.